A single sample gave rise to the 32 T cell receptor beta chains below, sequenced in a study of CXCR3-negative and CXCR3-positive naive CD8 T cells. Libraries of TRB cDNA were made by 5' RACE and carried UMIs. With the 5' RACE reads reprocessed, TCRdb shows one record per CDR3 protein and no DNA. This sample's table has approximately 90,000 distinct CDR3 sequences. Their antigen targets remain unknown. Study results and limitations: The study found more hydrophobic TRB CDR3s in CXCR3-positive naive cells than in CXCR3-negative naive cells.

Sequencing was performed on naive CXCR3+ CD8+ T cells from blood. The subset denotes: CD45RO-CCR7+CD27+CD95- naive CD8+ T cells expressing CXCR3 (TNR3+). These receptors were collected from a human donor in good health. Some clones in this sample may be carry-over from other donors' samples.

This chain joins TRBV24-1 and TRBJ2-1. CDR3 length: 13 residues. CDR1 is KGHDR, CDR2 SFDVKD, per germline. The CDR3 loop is CATSDLRSEKQFF.

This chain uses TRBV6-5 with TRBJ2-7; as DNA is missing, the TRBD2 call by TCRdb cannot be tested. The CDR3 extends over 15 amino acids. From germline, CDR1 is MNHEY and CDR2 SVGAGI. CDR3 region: CASTGLAGDQYEQYF.

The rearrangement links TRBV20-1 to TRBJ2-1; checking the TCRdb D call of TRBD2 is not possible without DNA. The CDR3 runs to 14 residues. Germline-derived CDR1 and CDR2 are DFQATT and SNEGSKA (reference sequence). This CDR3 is CSSDPGGLRDEQFF.

The CDR3 sequence: CSVWTGGSSPLHF. The chain couples TRBV29-1 to TRBJ1-6; TCRdb outputs TRBD1, but without DNA this stays unchecked. The CDR3 is made up of 13 amino acids. Germline V CDR1 and CDR2: SQVTM, ANQGSEA.

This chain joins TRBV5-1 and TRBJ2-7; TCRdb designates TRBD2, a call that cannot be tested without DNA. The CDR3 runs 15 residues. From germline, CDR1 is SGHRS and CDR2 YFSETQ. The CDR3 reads CASSWTAGESYEQYF. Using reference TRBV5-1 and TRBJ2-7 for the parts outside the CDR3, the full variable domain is KAGVTQTPRYLIKTRGQQVTLSCSPISGHRSVSWYQQTPGQGLQFLFEYFSETQRNKGNFPGRFSGRQFSNSRSEMNVSTLELGDSALYLCASSWTAGESYEQYFGPGTRLTVT.

The CDR3 region is CASSEEQGAGETQYF. The chain is built from TRBV2 and TRBJ2-5; the TCRdb call, TRBD1, lacks DNA for checking. The V gene's germline CDR1 is SNHLY and CDR2 FYNNEI. This CDR3 spans 15 amino acids.

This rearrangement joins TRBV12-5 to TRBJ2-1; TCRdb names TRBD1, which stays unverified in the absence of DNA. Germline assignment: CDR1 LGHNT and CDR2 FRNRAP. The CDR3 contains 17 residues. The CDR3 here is CASGLDRTGQGISEQFF. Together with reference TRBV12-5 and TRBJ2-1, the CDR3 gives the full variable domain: DARVTQTPRHKVTEMGQEVTMRCQPILGHNTVFWYRQTMMQGLELLAYFRNRAPLDDSGMPKDRFSAEMPDATLATLKIQPSEPRDSAVYFCASGLDRTGQGISEQFFGPGTRLTVL.

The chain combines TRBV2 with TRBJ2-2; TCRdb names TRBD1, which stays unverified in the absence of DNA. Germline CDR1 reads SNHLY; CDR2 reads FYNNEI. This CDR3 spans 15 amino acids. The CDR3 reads CASSEGQGNTGELFF.

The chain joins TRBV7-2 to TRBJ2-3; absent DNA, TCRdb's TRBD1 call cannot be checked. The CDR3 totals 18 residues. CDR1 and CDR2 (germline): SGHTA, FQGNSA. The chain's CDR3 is CASSTRPFLDQATDTQYF.

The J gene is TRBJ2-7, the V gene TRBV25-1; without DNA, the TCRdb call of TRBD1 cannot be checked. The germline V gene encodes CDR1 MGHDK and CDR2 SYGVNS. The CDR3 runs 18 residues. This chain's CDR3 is CASSEYFLTEPTGYEQYF.

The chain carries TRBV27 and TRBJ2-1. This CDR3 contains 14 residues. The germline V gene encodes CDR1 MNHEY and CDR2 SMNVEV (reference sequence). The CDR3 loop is CASKFDTSYNEQFF.

The CDR3 protein is CASRDARDSRTDTQYF. V is TRBV11-1 and J is TRBJ2-3; the D gene TCRdb calls, TRBD2, cannot be checked with no DNA. Per the germline V gene, CDR1 is SGHAT and CDR2 is FQDESV (reference sequence). The CDR3 consists of 16 residues.

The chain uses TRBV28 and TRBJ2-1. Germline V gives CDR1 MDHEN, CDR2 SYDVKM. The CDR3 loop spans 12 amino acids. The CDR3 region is CASNSGYNEQFF.

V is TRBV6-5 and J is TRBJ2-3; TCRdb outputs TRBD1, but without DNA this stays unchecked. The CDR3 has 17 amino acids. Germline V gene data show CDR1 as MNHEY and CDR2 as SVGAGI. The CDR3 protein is CASSYGTEGFSTDAQYF.

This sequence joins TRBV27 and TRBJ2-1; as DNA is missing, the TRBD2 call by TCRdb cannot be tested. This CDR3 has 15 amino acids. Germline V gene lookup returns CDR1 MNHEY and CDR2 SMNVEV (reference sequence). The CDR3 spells CASSFMGSGYNEQFF.

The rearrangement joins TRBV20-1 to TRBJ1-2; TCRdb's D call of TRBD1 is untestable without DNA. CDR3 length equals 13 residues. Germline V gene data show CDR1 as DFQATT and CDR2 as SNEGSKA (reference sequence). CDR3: CSANPGTVHGYTF.

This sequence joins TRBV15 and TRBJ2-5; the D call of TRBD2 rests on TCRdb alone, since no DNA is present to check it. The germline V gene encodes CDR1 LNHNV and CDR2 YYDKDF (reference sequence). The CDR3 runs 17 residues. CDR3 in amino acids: CATSTGTSGGLQETQYF.

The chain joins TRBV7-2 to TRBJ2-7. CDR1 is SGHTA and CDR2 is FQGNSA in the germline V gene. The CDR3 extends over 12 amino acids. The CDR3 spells CASSSHSYEQYF. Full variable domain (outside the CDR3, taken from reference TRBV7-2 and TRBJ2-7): GAGVSQSPSNKVTEKGKDVELRCDPISGHTALYWYRQSLGQGLEFLIYFQGNSAPDKSGLPSDRFSAERTGGSVSTLTIQRTQQEDSAVYLCASSSHSYEQYFGPGTRLTVT.

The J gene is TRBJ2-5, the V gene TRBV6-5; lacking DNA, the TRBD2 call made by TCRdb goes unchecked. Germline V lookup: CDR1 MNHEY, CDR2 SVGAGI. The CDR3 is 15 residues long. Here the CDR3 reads CASSLAGALQETQYF.

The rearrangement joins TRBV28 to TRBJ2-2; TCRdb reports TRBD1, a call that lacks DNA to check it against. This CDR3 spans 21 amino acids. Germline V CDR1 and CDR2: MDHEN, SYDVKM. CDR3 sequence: CASSLLLGSDGTPTVAGELFF.

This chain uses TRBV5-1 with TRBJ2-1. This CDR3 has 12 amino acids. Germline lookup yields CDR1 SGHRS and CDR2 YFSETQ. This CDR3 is CASSLVYNEQFF.

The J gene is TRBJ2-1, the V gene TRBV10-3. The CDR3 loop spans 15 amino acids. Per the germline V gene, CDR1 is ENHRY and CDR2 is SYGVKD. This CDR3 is CAISEGGNSYNEQFF.

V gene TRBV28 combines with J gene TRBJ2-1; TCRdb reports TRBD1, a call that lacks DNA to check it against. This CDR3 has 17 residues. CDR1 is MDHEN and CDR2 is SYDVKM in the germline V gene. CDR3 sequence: CASSLLTGRSSYNEQFF.

The CDR3 protein is CASSIFGVDEQFF. This chain joins TRBV19 and TRBJ2-1. From germline, CDR1 is LNHDA and CDR2 SQIVND (reference sequence). The CDR3 spans 13 residues.

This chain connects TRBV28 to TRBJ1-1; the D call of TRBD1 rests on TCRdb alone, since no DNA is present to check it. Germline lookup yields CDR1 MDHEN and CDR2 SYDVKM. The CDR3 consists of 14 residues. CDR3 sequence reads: CASSSRRENTEAFF.

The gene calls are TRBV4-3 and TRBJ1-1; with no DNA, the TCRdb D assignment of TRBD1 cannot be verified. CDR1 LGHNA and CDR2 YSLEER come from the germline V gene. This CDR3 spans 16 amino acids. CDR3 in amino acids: CASSPGGRGESTEAFF.

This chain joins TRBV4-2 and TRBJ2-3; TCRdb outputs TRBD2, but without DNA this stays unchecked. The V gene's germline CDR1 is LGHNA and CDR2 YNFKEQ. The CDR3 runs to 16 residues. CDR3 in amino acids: CASSQGAMGPTDTQYF.

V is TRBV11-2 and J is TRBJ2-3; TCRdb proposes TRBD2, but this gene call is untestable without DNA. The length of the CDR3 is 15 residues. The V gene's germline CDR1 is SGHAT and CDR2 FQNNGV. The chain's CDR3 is CASSPSRPGTDTQYF.

The CDR3 sequence is CASSLWDRASYEQYF. The chain recombines TRBV12-3 or TRBV12-4 with TRBJ2-7; the TCRdb call, TRBD1, lacks DNA for checking. CDR3 length: 15 amino acids.

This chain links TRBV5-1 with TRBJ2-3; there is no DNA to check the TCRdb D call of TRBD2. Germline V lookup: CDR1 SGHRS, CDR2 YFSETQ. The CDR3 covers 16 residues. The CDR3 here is CASSLGLAGDTDTQYF.

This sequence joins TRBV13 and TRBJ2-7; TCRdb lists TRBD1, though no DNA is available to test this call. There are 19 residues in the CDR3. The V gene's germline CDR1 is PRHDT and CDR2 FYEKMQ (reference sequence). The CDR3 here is CASSSRGGNSGTVTYEQYF.

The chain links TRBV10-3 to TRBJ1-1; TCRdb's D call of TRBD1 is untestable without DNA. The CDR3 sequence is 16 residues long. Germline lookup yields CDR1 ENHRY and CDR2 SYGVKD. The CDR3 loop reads CAISDISQGRRAEAFF.